One sample yielded the 9 T cell receptor beta chains listed below, sequenced in a study of T cell responses to AZD1222 COVID-19 vaccine. Using immunoSEQ multiplex PCR, the repertoire was profiled, and TCRdb retains in-frame clones only, with some absent. The data hold approximately 130,000 clones, with over 75% observed a single time. This specimen consisted of peripheral blood, obtained 28 days after the second dose of the MenACWY control vaccine. All receptors come from an adult who received the MenACWY meningococcal vaccine as a control.

This chain links TRBV18 with TRBJ2-5; 9 bases line up with TRBD2. This CDR3 comprises 20 residues. Germline assignment: CDR1 KGHSH and CDR2 LQKENI. Losses at the gene ends were 3 bases for V and 3 bases for J; bases not matched to a gene: 20. DNA for the CDR3: TGTGCCAGCTCACCGATCGTGAGGACAGGTCAGACTAGCGGAAAAGAGACCCAGTACTTC. Residues: CASSPIVRTGQTSGKETQYF.

The J gene is TRBJ2-3, the V gene TRBV5-1; no firm D call. The V and J ends lost 4 bases and 4 bases respectively, with 10 bases between them. Germline assignment: CDR1 SGHRS and CDR2 YFSETQ. The CDR3 runs to 13 residues. CDR3 residues: CASSIHTADTQYF. The CDR3 coding sequence is TGCGCCAGCAGCATTCATACGGCAGATACGCAGTATTTT.

About this clone itself: The identical CDR3 is also encoded by other nucleotide sequences in the sample. This chain joins TRBV11-3 and TRBJ1-1, with D uncertain. The V and J ends lost 1 base and 5 bases respectively, with 8 bases between them. Germline V CDR1 and CDR2: SGHNT, YENEEA. The CDR3 spans 13 residues. CDR3 DNA: TGTGCCAGCAGCTTAGGTCCGGGGACTGAAGCTTTCTTT. It translates to CASSLGPGTEAFF.

The chain recombines TRBV28 with TRBJ1-4, with D tentatively TRBD1 (5 bases). This CDR3 region has 15 residues. V was clipped by 6 bases and J by 7 bases, with 18 bases between them. Germline CDR1 MDHEN, CDR2 SYDVKM. The CDR3 spells CASSPGGYGPEKLFF. DNA of the CDR3: TGTGCCAGCAGCCCTGGGGGATACGGCCCTGAAAAACTGTTTTTT. Full variable domain (outside the CDR3, taken from reference TRBV28 and TRBJ1-4): DVKVTQSSRYLVKRTGEKVFLECVQDMDHENMFWYRQDPGLGLRLIYFSYDVKMKEKGDIPEGYSVSREKKERFSLILESASTNQTSMYLCASSPGGYGPEKLFFGSGTQLSVL.

The chain combines TRBV28 with TRBJ2-3; 7 nucleotides match TRBD2. The length of the CDR3 is 13 residues. CDR1 and CDR2 (germline): MDHEN, SYDVKM. V gave up 5 bases and J gave up 3 bases; unmatched junction bases: 2. Written as DNA, the CDR3 is TGTGCCAGCAGTCTAGCGGATACAGATACGCAGTATTTT. Its protein product is CASSLADTDTQYF.

This chain uses TRBV5-1 with TRBJ1-3; TRBD1 aligns across 7 bases. The junction had 2 bases not matched to a gene; V was cut back by 2 bases and J by 3 bases. Germline V gene sequence: CDR1 SGHRS, CDR2 YFSETQ. The CDR3 runs to 14 residues. The CDR3 DNA is TGCGCCAGCAGCTTAGGGACAGATGGAAACACCATATATTTT. Protein product: CASSLGTDGNTIYF.

The chain has TRBV5-1 and TRBJ2-5; D is uncertain. Germline assignment: CDR1 SGHRS and CDR2 YFSETQ. CDR3 length: 11 residues. The V gene lost 1 base and the J gene lost 5 bases, with 3 bases spanning the gap. The CDR3 DNA sequence: TGCGCCAGCAGCTTGAGGGAGACCCAGTACTTC. It codes for CASSLRETQYF. Variable domain in full (rest from reference TRBV5-1 and TRBJ2-5): KAGVTQTPRYLIKTRGQQVTLSCSPISGHRSVSWYQQTPGQGLQFLFEYFSETQRNKGNFPGRFSGRQFSNSRSEMNVSTLELGDSALYLCASSLRETQYFGPGTRLLVL.

The chain joins TRBV2 to TRBJ1-6, with D perhaps TRBD1 (5 bases). Germline V gene sequence: CDR1 SNHLY, CDR2 FYNNEI. The CDR3 length is 14 residues. Trimming took off 7 bases at V and 5 bases at J, with 12 bases between the two ends. The CDR3 nucleotides are TGTGCCAGCACCCCCGGGACGGATAATTCACCCCTCCACTTT. Translated, it gives CASTPGTDNSPLHF.

CDR3 DNA sequence: TGTGCCAGCAGGGAGAGGGGAGGGTACGGCTACACCTTC. Its translation: CASRERGGYGYTF. V gene TRBV12-3 or TRBV12-4 combines with J gene TRBJ1-2; maybe TRBD1 (5 bases). This CDR3 comprises 13 residues. V lost 6 bases to trimming and J lost 8 bases, with 16 bases between them.